The entry that follows covers one T cell receptor beta chain sequence. Antigen unknown. One entry per CDR3 protein results from TCRdb running MiXCR on the 5' RACE reads. The sample has fewer than 900,000 distinct CDR3 sequences, around 20% seen once. In germline, CDR1 is SGHVS, CDR2 FQNEAQ. Germline trimming cut 3 bases from V and 0 bases from J; bases unmatched to any gene: 9. CDR3 length equals 17 residues. The sample belongs to a study of identical twins. General study results and limits: Analyses of zero insertions could, in part, be confounded by invariant MAIT and iNKT cells.

This same sample was also taken into another study, of T cells expressing NK-cell markers. That paper states: Cells sorted as CD3+CD56+NKG2C+, CD3+CD56+NKG2C- and CD3+CD56-NKG2C+ T cells supplied the TCR beta repertoires. One of eight sequenced donors was HCMV-seronegative; the other seven were seropositive. In several experiments, sorting was confined to alpha-beta TCR T cells through use of an anti-gamma-delta TCR antibody.

The genes are TRBV7-8 and TRBJ2-3, with 7 bases identical to TRBD2. The clonotype comes from a woman aged 18 to 35 in good health. Sequencing was done on a sample of PBMCs. CDR3 sequence (DNA): TGTGCCAGCAGCTTCCCCCACCGACTAGCCAGCACAGATACGCAGTATTTT. The encoded protein is CASSFPHRLASTDTQYF. The complete variable domain, with remaining parts taken from reference TRBV7-8 and TRBJ2-3, reads GAGVSQSPRYKVAKRGQDVALRCDPISGHVSLFWYQQALGQGPEFLTYFQNEAQLDKSGLPSDRFFAERPEGSVSTLKIQRTQQEDSAVYLCASSFPHRLASTDTQYFGPGTRLTVL.